This T cell receptor beta chain emerged from a study of T cell responses to AZD1222 COVID-19 vaccine. Points from the study as a whole: Among those given AZD1222, only five or six were seropositive at baseline. Clonal diversity may have been underestimated, and the donors were mostly white British, with more females than males. Repertoire collection took place solely once the T cell response had peaked. The CD4 TCRs associated with vaccination extended across spike and predominated at 160-218 and 743-854.

As for this clone: Its target is unknown.

Data came from immunoSEQ multiplex PCR; TCRdb stores just in-frame clones and leaves some out. The data show approximately 150,000 clones, just under 90% seen once. This TCR came from an adult who received the MenACWY meningococcal vaccine as a control. Sequences were derived from peripheral blood, sampled 28 days after the second dose of the MenACWY control vaccine.

The CDR3 DNA follows: TGTGCCAGCACAACAGGGTGGAATCAGCCCCAGCATTTT. Protein: CASTTGWNQPQHF. The gene calls are TRBV28 and TRBJ1-5; D perhaps matches TRBD1 (6 bases). CDR3 size: 13 residues. The germline V gene encodes CDR1 MDHEN and CDR2 SYDVKM. The ends were cut back, 7 bases at V and 4 bases at J, with 11 bases in the middle.